This T cell receptor (beta chain) appears in the sequencing data of a study of T-cell memory formation after mild COVID-19. TCRdb itself ran the 5' RACE reads through MiXCR, one entry per CDR3 protein. The table lists 30,000 to 45,000 distinct CDR3 sequences, over 9.5% of them singletons, with approximately 28% in the top ten. Study-wide results and limits: Some SARS-CoV-2-responding clones were already detected in memory before infection. Contracting CD4+ clones lay largely in CM and EM, with CD8+ ones residing in EMRA.

The germline V gene encodes CDR1 SGHDT and CDR2 YYEEEE. V shed 1 base, J shed 5 bases, and the junction held 13 bases outside the gene matches. The CDR3 sequence is 19 residues long. This clonotype was observed at least ten times. Antigen specificity is unknown. The source is a man aged 18 to 30 who had mild COVID-19 (a few samples of this study predate the infection). Cell type and time point are not known. Sequencing was done on a sample of PBMCs or a T cell subset sorted from them (not recorded which). The rearrangement uses TRBV5-6 and TRBJ2-2, with 11 bases that match TRBD2. The CDR3 DNA reads as TGTGCCAGCAGCTTGTTCGGTCCTAGCGGGGGGACCGGGACCGGGGAGCTGTTTTTT. Translating gives CASSLFGPSGGTGTGELFF.